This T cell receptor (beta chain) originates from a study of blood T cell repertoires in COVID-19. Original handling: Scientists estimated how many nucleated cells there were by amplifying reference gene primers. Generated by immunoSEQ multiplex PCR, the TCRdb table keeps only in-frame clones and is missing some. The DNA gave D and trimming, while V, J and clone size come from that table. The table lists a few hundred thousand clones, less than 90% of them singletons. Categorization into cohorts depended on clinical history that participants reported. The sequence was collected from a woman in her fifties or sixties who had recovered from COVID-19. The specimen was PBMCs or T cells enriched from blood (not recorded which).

For the CDR3, the DNA is TGCGCCAGCAGACCAACCGGGACAGGGGGCCTTGAGACCCAGTACTTC. Translation gives CASRPTGTGGLETQYF. The chain carries TRBV4-1 and TRBJ2-5; 12 bases align to TRBD1. With 6 bases clipped from V and 5 bases from J, the junction kept 10 bases outside the gene matches. The CDR3 sequence is 16 residues long. Germline V gene lookup returns CDR1 MGHRA and CDR2 YSYEKL.